This paragraph reports one T cell receptor beta chain. The entry originates in a study of OX40 agonist ivuxolimab in advanced cancers. Study details: Among those enrolled, mean age was about 60 years (range about 23 to 79) and 82.7% were male.

This CDR3 is built from 15 residues. V was pared by 6 bases and J by 4 bases, with 15 bases between. Per germline, CDR1 MDHEN and CDR2 SYDVKM. Assay used: immunoSEQ multiplex PCR; TCRdb lists only in-frame clones, some missing. The sample shows 100,000 to 150,000 clones, less than 95% of them seen only once. The origin of this receptor is an adult with an advanced solid tumor such as melanoma, head and neck, liver or kidney cancer. This chain links TRBV28 with TRBJ1-4; D unresolved. The material was CD4+ or CD8+ T cells sorted from blood, obtained in a trial of the OX40 agonist ivuxolimab. The CDR3 loop is CASRSWIVGNEKLFF. The CDR3 nucleotides are TGTGCCAGCAGATCTTGGATAGTTGGTAATGAAAAACTGTTTTTT.